This T cell receptor (beta chain) was sequenced during a study of cytomegalovirus exposure and HLA in healthy donors. Study-level information: For the approximately 400 genotyped donors, 75% to 90% fell within the Caucasian-associated ancestry cluster.

Study-level results: Presence/absence analyses rested on an assumption that sequencing depth was roughly uniform across donors. Other equally common chains were less clonally expanded than HLA-associated TCR beta chains, a later analysis showed.

The study ran its PCR with 60 Vbeta and 13 Jbeta primers. Produced via immunoSEQ multiplex PCR; TCRdb's table is partial and in-frame only. The sample carries about 67,000 clones, 55% to 80% recorded once. Points on this clone: The antigen remains unidentified.

The germline V gene encodes CDR1 LNHDA and CDR2 SQIVND (reference sequence). The CDR3 spans 16 residues. The ends lost 5 bases at V and 5 bases at J; junction bases unmatched: 13. Input material: PBMCs. This receptor was obtained from a woman aged 25 to 39 in good health and CMV-seronegative. This rearrangement joins TRBV19 to TRBJ2-7, with 9 nucleotides matching TRBD1. Here the CDR3 DNA reads TGTGCCAGTAGTTTTCCTTCCGGGACAGGGATTCACGAGCAGTACTTC. This gives the protein CASSFPSGTGIHEQYF.